The source of this T cell receptor (beta chain) is a study of post-analysis software for immune sequencing data. Trimming stripped 3 bases from V and 5 bases from J, with 13 bases between. Germline-derived CDR1 and CDR2 are MNHEY and SMNVEV (reference sequence). The CDR3 runs to 14 residues. Study conclusions and caveats: TRBV5-6, TRBV5-1 and TRBV20-1 belonged to a set of roughly five TRBV segments that were more frequent in patients than controls.

This clonotype occurred a few times. Its specificity is unknown. Built from TCR beta cDNA, the libraries had unique molecular identifiers in them. Out of about 0.9 to 11 million T cells, about 510,000 cDNA molecules were generated. TCRdb fed the PCR reads into MiXCR, producing one record per CDR3 protein. This sample has 650,000 to 900,000 distinct CDR3 sequences, with roughly 46% found just once. The sequencing sample was made of blood. The receptor comes from a girl aged 10-17 years with multiple sclerosis. The V call is TRBV27, the J call TRBJ1-2; D unresolved. The CDR3 loop reads CASSFRIDYYGYTF. In nucleotides, the CDR3 is TGTGCCAGCAGTTTCCGTATCGATTATTATGGCTACACCTTC.